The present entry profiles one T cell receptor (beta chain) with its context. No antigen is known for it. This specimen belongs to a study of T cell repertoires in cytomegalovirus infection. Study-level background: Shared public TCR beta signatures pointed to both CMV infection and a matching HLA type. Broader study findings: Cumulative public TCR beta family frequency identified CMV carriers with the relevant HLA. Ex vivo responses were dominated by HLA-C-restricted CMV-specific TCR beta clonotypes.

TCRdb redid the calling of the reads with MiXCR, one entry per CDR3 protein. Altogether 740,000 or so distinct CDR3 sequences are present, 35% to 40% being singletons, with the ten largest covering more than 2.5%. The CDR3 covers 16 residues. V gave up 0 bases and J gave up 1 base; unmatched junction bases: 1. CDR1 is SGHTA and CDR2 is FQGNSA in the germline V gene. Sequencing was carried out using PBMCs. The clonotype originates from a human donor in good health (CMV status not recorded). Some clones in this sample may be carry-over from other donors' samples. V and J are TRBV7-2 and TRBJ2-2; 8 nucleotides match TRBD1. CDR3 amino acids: CASSLAGTGNTGELFF. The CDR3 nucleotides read TGTGCCAGCAGCTTAGCGGGGACAGGGAACACCGGGGAGCTGTTTTTT.